The entry that follows covers one T cell receptor beta chain sequence. These data are taken from a study of beta chain features in type 1 diabetes. Expressed TCRB transcripts got sequenced, as all isolated RNA was reverse transcribed. The table came from immunoSEQ multiplex PCR; TCRdb's copy has only in-frame clones and leaves some out. The sample has about 220,000 clones, approximately 10% seen once. Sort purity for all populations was recorded as exceeding 98%. Germline V lookup: CDR1 SQVTM, CDR2 ANQGSEA. The CDR3 consists of 15 residues. The V segment lost 7 bases and the J segment 0 bases; nucleotides outside the gene matches: 9.

This sequence joins TRBV29-1 and TRBJ1-1; 9 nucleotides match TRBD1. The receptor was derived from a man younger than 35 in good health. Material for sequencing was central memory CD4+ T cells from blood. The CDR3 sequence is CSARDRGFMNTEAFF. The CDR3 region has the DNA TGCAGCGCCCGAGACAGGGGGTTTATGAACACTGAAGCTTTCTTT.